These T cell receptor beta chains were read from a single sample in a study of T cells in Graves' hyperthyroidism and ophthalmopathy. TCRdb analysed the multiplex PCR reads with MiXCR anew, one entry per CDR3 protein. The table includes fewer than 850,000 distinct CDR3 sequences, roughly 17% detected once. The sequencing input was blood. Receptors were obtained from a man aged 50-60 years with Graves' hyperthyroidism. CDR3s include the opening cysteine and the closing phenylalanine or tryptophan. A D gene is named only where the DNA matches it firmly. Not every row has a clone size; where given, it reads once, few, many or a size class.

clone size	D gene	V gene	J gene	CDR3 DNA	CDR3 protein
NA	NA	TRBV28	TRBJ2-2	TGTGCCATCTCGGTGCCTCAAGAAAACACCGGGGAGCTGTTTTTT	CAISVPQENTGELFF
many	TRBD1	TRBV7-3	TRBJ1-2	TGTGCCAGCAGCTTACAGGGGGCTTATGGCTACACCTTC	CASSLQGAYGYTF
NA	NA	TRBV20-1	TRBJ1-2	TGCAGTGCCAGCGAACCGACTCGTTGGGGCTACACCTTC	CSASEPTRWGYTF
NA	NA	TRBV7-9	TRBJ2-5	TGTGCCAGCAGCTTAGCGTTGATGCCGGAGGGAGAGACCCAGTACTTC	CASSLALMPEGETQYF
many	TRBD1	TRBV2	TRBJ2-1	TGTGCCAGCAGGGGAAGCGCCAGGGGGTTTGCGAATGAGCAGTTCTTC	CASRGSARGFANEQFF
many	NA	TRBV6-2/TRBV6-3	TRBJ2-7	TGTGCCAGCAGTCACCCCGGACTAAACTACGAGCAGTACTTC	CASSHPGLNYEQYF
NA	TRBD2	TRBV15	TRBJ2-7	TGTGCCACCAGCAGAGGTAGCGGGAACTCCTACGAGCAGTACTTC	CATSRGSGNSYEQYF
NA	NA	TRBV20-1	TRBJ1-5	TGCAGTGCTAGCAAAAAGGGTTTTCAGCCCCAGCATTTT	CSASKKGFQPQHF
NA	TRBD2	TRBV7-2	TRBJ2-2	TGTGCCAGCACTAACCGGCGGGAGTCAACCGGGGAGCTGTTTTTT	CASTNRRESTGELFF
many	NA	TRBV12-3/TRBV12-4	TRBJ2-7	TGTGCCAGCAAGGGTCGGACCTCCTACGAGCAGTACTTC	CASKGRTSYEQYF
NA	NA	TRBV30	TRBJ1-1	TGTGCCTGGATCCCCGAGGGGCTGAGCACTGAAGCTTTCTTT	CAWIPEGLSTEAFF
many	NA	TRBV7-2	TRBJ2-1	TGTGCCAGCAGCTTAAGTCGACTAGACGCCGATGAGCAGTTCTTC	CASSLSRLDADEQFF
NA	NA	TRBV2	TRBJ2-6	TGTGCCAGCAGCGCGGGATCGGACAGCTCCTCTGGGGCCAACGTCCTGACTTTC	CASSAGSDSSSGANVLTF
few	NA	TRBV12-3/TRBV12-4	TRBJ1-2	TGTGCCAGCAGTTTCGATAAGGGTTACTATGGCTACACCTTC	CASSFDKGYYGYTF
NA	NA	TRBV9	TRBJ2-5	TGTGCCAGCAGCGTAACTGGCGGGTCCCAAGAGACCCAGTACTTC	CASSVTGGSQETQYF
NA	NA	TRBV14	TRBJ1-4	TGTGCCAGCCTTCCGCCGGCAAGGGAGGATGAAAAACTGTTTTTT	CASLPPAREDEKLFF
many	NA	TRBV6-1	TRBJ2-5	TGTGCCAGCAGTGAACTGGTAGGGATGGAGACCCAGTACTTC	CASSELVGMETQYF
many	TRBD1	TRBV6-1	TRBJ2-5	TGTGCCAGCAGTGCCCCAGGGGGTCAAGAGACCCAGTACTTC	CASSAPGGQETQYF
many	NA	TRBV11-2	TRBJ2-7	TGTGCCAGCAGCTTAGTAGTCAGGGGGGGAGTCTACGAGCAGTACTTC	CASSLVVRGGVYEQYF
once	NA	TRBV28	TRBJ2-7	TGTGCCAGCAGTTTAGATGGGTACGAGCAGCACTTC	CASSLDGYEQHF
many	NA	TRBV27	TRBJ2-1	TGTGCCAGCAGTTTAAATCAGGGCCATGAGCAGTTCTTC	CASSLNQGHEQFF
many	NA	TRBV20-1	TRBJ1-3	TGCAGTGCTAGGGGTTATGGAAACACCATATATTTT	CSARGYGNTIYF
many	TRBD2	TRBV28	TRBJ2-7	TGTGCCAGCATAGGTGGTCTAGCGGGCCCGGCTAGCTCCTACGAGCAGTACTTC	CASIGGLAGPASSYEQYF
few	NA	TRBV6-1	TRBJ1-1	TGTGCCAGCACCCTGGGCGGGGTGAACACTGAAGCTTTCTTT	CASTLGGVNTEAFF